This T cell receptor beta chain was recovered during a study of CD4+ T cells in melanoma. Overall study results and limits: Diverse differentiation states were reported for melanoma neoantigen-specific CD4+ T cells. A reported correlation linked neoantigen-specific CD4+ T cells to CD8+, macrophage and B cell function.

Some clones are missing from TCRdb's copy, which holds only in-frame ones; the method was immunoSEQ multiplex PCR. The sample lists about 10,000 clones, 65% to 70% occurring once. J gave up 8 bases and V 7 bases, and 11 bases lay outside the gene matches. CDR1 is LNHDA, CDR2 SQIVND, per germline (reference sequence). This CDR3 has 14 residues. Note on this clone: Its matching antigen is unknown.

The sequence was obtained from a human donor with melanoma. Sequencing was done on a sample of cells from a culture (not recorded whether cultured in vitro). The rearrangement links TRBV19 to TRBJ2-1, with 7 bases fitting TRBD1. The CDR3 protein is CASMTRTGTDEQFF. The CDR3 coding sequence is TGTGCCAGTATGACTCGGACAGGAACGGATGAGCAGTTCTTC. Based on the CDR3 plus reference TRBV19 and TRBJ2-1, the full variable domain is DGGITQSPKYLFRKEGQNVTLSCEQNLNHDAMYWYRQDPGQGLRLIYYSQIVNDFQKGDIAEGYSVSREKKESFPLTVTSAQKNPTAFYLCASMTRTGTDEQFFGPGTRLTVL.